This TCR beta chain was found in a study of regulatory T cells in long-lasting Graves disease. Turning to the study itself: Treatment with antithyroid drugs for over 5 years, together with positive TSH receptor antibodies, meant persistent Graves' disease.

Time point reported: persistent/refractory GD, antithyroid drugs over 5 years with positive TRAb. The TCR library was made from RNA extracted from PBMCs. Study-wide findings and caveats: Persistent patients shared 2,741 public clonotypes among themselves. Newly diagnosed patients shared fewer, at some 900. Thyroid tissue was not studied; only peripheral blood was. Persistent Graves' cases showed lower TCR diversity than newly diagnosed cases.

CDR1 and CDR2 from the germline V gene are SGHAT and FQNNGV. Trimming took 3 bases from V and 4 from J, leaving 21 bases between them. The CDR3 extends over 17 amino acids. With iRepertoire HTBI primers and Arm-PCR of CDR3 regions, TCR beta libraries were built. Each CDR3 protein is one row after TCRdb ran MiXCR on the multiplex PCR reads. The sample has hundreds of thousands of distinct CDR3 sequences, around a fifth seen once. On this clonotype itself: Antigen specificity is unknown.

The material sequenced was peripheral blood mononuclear cells (PBMCs), taken when the disease was refractory, from a patient treated with antithyroid drugs. The sequence derives from a female donor with Graves disease. The chain links TRBV11-2 to TRBJ2-5; D assignment may be TRBD1 or TRBD2 (5 bases each). CDR3 coding DNA: TGTGCCAGCAGCTTCGTCCCAATGCAGGGTGGGGGAGAGACCCAGTACTTC. Protein: CASSFVPMQGGGETQYF.